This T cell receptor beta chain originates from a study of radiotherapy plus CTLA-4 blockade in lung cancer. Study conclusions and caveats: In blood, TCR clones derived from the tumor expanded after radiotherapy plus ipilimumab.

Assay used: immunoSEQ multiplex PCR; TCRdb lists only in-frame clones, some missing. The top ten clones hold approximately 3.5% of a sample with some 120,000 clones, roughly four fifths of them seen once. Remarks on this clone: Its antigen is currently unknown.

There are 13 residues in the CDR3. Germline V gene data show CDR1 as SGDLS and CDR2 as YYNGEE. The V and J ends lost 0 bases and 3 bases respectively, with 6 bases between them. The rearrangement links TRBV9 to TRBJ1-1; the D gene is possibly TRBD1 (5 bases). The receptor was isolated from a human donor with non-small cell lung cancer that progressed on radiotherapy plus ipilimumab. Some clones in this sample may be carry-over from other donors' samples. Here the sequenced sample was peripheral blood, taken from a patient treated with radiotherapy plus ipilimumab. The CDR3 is CASSVGQYTEAFF. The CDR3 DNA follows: TGTGCCAGCAGCGTAGGACAGTACACTGAAGCTTTCTTT.